This is a list of T cell receptor beta chains from one sample in a study of response to subunit inactivated influenza vaccine. In TCRdb, the RT-PCR reads were re-called with MiXCR into one record per CDR3 protein. This table has about 620,000 distinct CDR3 sequences, approximately 10% appearing once. These data were also reused for a study on T cells expressing NK-cell markers.

Sequenced here: PBMCs from blood, sampled on the day of vaccination. These receptors were obtained from a man aged 50-60 years who received an inactivated influenza vaccine. The CDR3 runs from the conserved cysteine through the conserved F or W. D genes are given only for firm matches. For some rows the clone size is stated as once, few or many, or as a class when expanded; others skip it.

clone size: many
CDR3 length: 13
J gene: TRBJ2-5
V gene: TRBV29-1
D gene: .
CDR3 DNA: TGCAGCGTTTATGGGTTGAGGGATGAGACCCAGTACTTC
CDR3 protein: CSVYGLRDETQYF

clone size: few
CDR3 length: 14
J gene: TRBJ2-2
V gene: TRBV20-1
D gene: .
CDR3 DNA: TGCAGTGCTAGAATGGGGGCTGGCACCGGGGAGCTGTTTTTT
CDR3 protein: CSARMGAGTGELFF

clone size: few
CDR3 length: 14
J gene: TRBJ2-1
V gene: TRBV7-9
D gene: .
CDR3 DNA: TGTGCCAGCAGCTTAGATCCCGGGAGCTCTGAGCAGTTCTTC
CDR3 protein: CASSLDPGSSEQFF

clone size: few
CDR3 length: 12
J gene: TRBJ2-7
V gene: TRBV29-1
D gene: .
CDR3 DNA: TGCAGCGTTGGTCTCGCCGTCAGCGAGCAGTACTTC
CDR3 protein: CSVGLAVSEQYF

clone size: many
CDR3 length: 13
J gene: TRBJ2-1
V gene: TRBV5-6
D gene: TRBD1
CDR3 DNA: TGTGCCAGCAGCGGGACAGGGTCCAATGAGCAGTTCTTC
CDR3 protein: CASSGTGSNEQFF

clone size: few
CDR3 length: 13
J gene: TRBJ2-2
V gene: TRBV20-1
D gene: .
CDR3 DNA: TGCAGTGCTAGACTTACTAGCCGGGGGGAGCTGTTTTTT
CDR3 protein: CSARLTSRGELFF

clone size: many
CDR3 length: 16
J gene: TRBJ2-7
V gene: TRBV4-3
D gene: TRBD1
CDR3 DNA: TGCGCCAGCAGCCAAGATCTTAGGACAGGGGGTTACGAGCAGTACTTC
CDR3 protein: CASSQDLRTGGYEQYF

clone size: .
CDR3 length: 14
J gene: TRBJ2-7
V gene: TRBV10-3
D gene: TRBD1
CDR3 DNA: TGTGCCATCAGTTTACAGGGGGCGCAAGGCGAGCAGTACTTC
CDR3 protein: CAISLQGAQGEQYF

clone size: few
CDR3 length: 17
J gene: TRBJ2-3
V gene: TRBV7-9
D gene: .
CDR3 DNA: TGTGCCAGCAGCCCGAGGGAGGCACAGTTGCAACCCGGTACGCAGTATTTT
CDR3 protein: CASSPREAQLQPGTQYF

clone size: few
CDR3 length: 16
J gene: TRBJ2-3
V gene: TRBV27
D gene: TRBD2
CDR3 DNA: TGTGCCAGCAGTGCGGGACTAGCGGGGAGTGGAGATACGCAGTATTTT
CDR3 protein: CASSAGLAGSGDTQYF

clone size: .
CDR3 length: 17
J gene: TRBJ2-3
V gene: TRBV28
D gene: TRBD2
CDR3 DNA: TGTGCCAGCACCTTTTCCCGGGGCGGGAGTAGCACAGATACGCAGTATTTT
CDR3 protein: CASTFSRGGSSTDTQYF

clone size: .
CDR3 length: 15
J gene: TRBJ2-1
V gene: TRBV20-1
D gene: .
CDR3 DNA: TGCAGTGCTAGAGCCGGGACTGGCAACTACAATGAGCAGTTCTTC
CDR3 protein: CSARAGTGNYNEQFF

clone size: few
CDR3 length: 17
J gene: TRBJ2-6
V gene: TRBV12-3/TRBV12-4
D gene: TRBD1
CDR3 DNA: TGTGCCAGCAGTTCTGGGACAGTGCTCTCTGGGGCCAACGTCCTGACTTTC
CDR3 protein: CASSSGTVLSGANVLTF

clone size: .
CDR3 length: 14
J gene: TRBJ2-7
V gene: TRBV30
D gene: .
CDR3 DNA: TGTGCCTGGAGTCTAGGGGGACATATCTACGAGCAGTACTTC
CDR3 protein: CAWSLGGHIYEQYF

clone size: .
CDR3 length: 13
J gene: TRBJ2-4
V gene: TRBV7-8
D gene: .
CDR3 DNA: TGTGCCAGCAGCTTTTACCGGGACGCCGAACAGTACTTC
CDR3 protein: CASSFYRDAEQYF

clone size: .
CDR3 length: 14
J gene: TRBJ2-1
V gene: TRBV2
D gene: TRBD2
CDR3 DNA: TGTGCCACCCTGACTGGCGGGGGTGGCAATGAGCAGTTCTTC
CDR3 protein: CATLTGGGGNEQFF

clone size: .
CDR3 length: 13
J gene: TRBJ2-5
V gene: TRBV20-1
D gene: .
CDR3 DNA: TGCAGTGCTAGAGACCTACCACAAGAGACCCAGTACTTC
CDR3 protein: CSARDLPQETQYF

clone size: .
CDR3 length: 15
J gene: TRBJ1-5
V gene: TRBV6-2/TRBV6-3
D gene: .
CDR3 DNA: TGTGCCACCGCACCCTTCAGAGAGAGGAATCAGCCCCAGCATTTT
CDR3 protein: CATAPFRERNQPQHF

clone size: .
CDR3 length: 13
J gene: TRBJ2-3
V gene: TRBV28
D gene: .
CDR3 DNA: TGTGCCAGCAGTTCAGATTTCGAAAATACGCAGTATTTT
CDR3 protein: CASSSDFENTQYF

clone size: .
CDR3 length: 15
J gene: TRBJ2-2
V gene: TRBV19
D gene: TRBD2
CDR3 DNA: TGTGCCAGTACCCCACTAGCGGCGAACACCGGGGAGCTGTTTTTT
CDR3 protein: CASTPLAANTGELFF

clone size: .
CDR3 length: 17
J gene: TRBJ2-7
V gene: TRBV28
D gene: TRBD1
CDR3 DNA: TGTGCCAGCATCCGGGACAGATGGGGGTTCGGCTCCTACGAGCAGTACTTC
CDR3 protein: CASIRDRWGFGSYEQYF

clone size: few
CDR3 length: 13
J gene: TRBJ2-7
V gene: TRBV7-3
D gene: .
CDR3 DNA: TGTGCCAGCAGCTTAACGGCAGGATACGAGCAGTACTTC
CDR3 protein: CASSLTAGYEQYF

clone size: .
CDR3 length: 17
J gene: TRBJ2-1
V gene: TRBV7-9
D gene: TRBD2
CDR3 DNA: TGTGCCAGCAGCTTAGGCACTAGCGCTCAGCGGGGTAATGAGCAGTTCTTC
CDR3 protein: CASSLGTSAQRGNEQFF

clone size: .
CDR3 length: 20
J gene: TRBJ2-7
V gene: TRBV18
D gene: TRBD2
CDR3 DNA: TGTGCCAGCTCACCAGGTCTGACTAGCGGGAGGCTCTCATTAACCTACGAGCAGTACTTC
CDR3 protein: CASSPGLTSGRLSLTYEQYF

clone size: few
CDR3 length: 17
J gene: TRBJ2-2
V gene: TRBV7-2
D gene: TRBD2
CDR3 DNA: TGTGCCAGCAGCTTACCAGAAGCGGGGTGGAACACCGGGGAGCTGTTTTTT
CDR3 protein: CASSLPEAGWNTGELFF

clone size: few
CDR3 length: 12
J gene: TRBJ2-1
V gene: TRBV7-9
D gene: .
CDR3 DNA: TGTGCCAGCAGCCAAGCGGCGGGTGAGCAGTTCTTC
CDR3 protein: CASSQAAGEQFF

clone size: .
CDR3 length: 15
J gene: TRBJ2-3
V gene: TRBV5-1
D gene: TRBD1
CDR3 DNA: TGCGCCAGCAGCTCCGGACAGGGACGGGCAGATACGCAGTATTTT
CDR3 protein: CASSSGQGRADTQYF

clone size: few
CDR3 length: 21
J gene: TRBJ2-1
V gene: TRBV6-2/TRBV6-3
D gene: TRBD1
CDR3 DNA: TGTGCCAGCAGTTACTTTCTGGGACAGGGGACACGGGGGGGCGACTACAATGAGCAGTTCTTC
CDR3 protein: CASSYFLGQGTRGGDYNEQFF

clone size: few
CDR3 length: 16
J gene: TRBJ2-6
V gene: TRBV5-1
D gene: .
CDR3 DNA: TGCGCCAGCAGCTTGGACCCTCCCTCTGGGGCCAACGTCCTGACTTTC
CDR3 protein: CASSLDPPSGANVLTF

clone size: few
CDR3 length: 16
J gene: TRBJ2-5
V gene: TRBV7-2
D gene: TRBD2
CDR3 DNA: TGTGCCAGCAGCTTACGTGGCGGGAGGCGCCAAGAGACCCAGTACTTC
CDR3 protein: CASSLRGGRRQETQYF

clone size: .
CDR3 length: 18
J gene: TRBJ2-1
V gene: TRBV11-2
D gene: TRBD2
CDR3 DNA: TGTGCCAGCAACTCGGGGGGACTAGCGGGGGCCTCCTACAATGAGCAGTTCTTC
CDR3 protein: CASNSGGLAGASYNEQFF

clone size: few
CDR3 length: 16
J gene: TRBJ1-1
V gene: TRBV20-1
D gene: .
CDR3 DNA: TGCAGTGCTAGAGATCGTATCTCGGGATACTACACTGAAGCTTTCTTT
CDR3 protein: CSARDRISGYYTEAFF

clone size: .
CDR3 length: 13
J gene: TRBJ1-2
V gene: TRBV7-2
D gene: .
CDR3 DNA: TGTGCCAGCAGTCCTATACAGGGATATGGCTACACCTTC
CDR3 protein: CASSPIQGYGYTF

clone size: .
CDR3 length: 16
J gene: TRBJ2-7
V gene: TRBV21-1
D gene: .
CDR3 DNA: TGTGCCAGCAGCAAAAAAAGGGACAGGGCATGCTACGAGCAGTACTTC
CDR3 protein: CASSKKRDRACYEQYF

clone size: few
CDR3 length: 16
J gene: TRBJ1-1
V gene: TRBV7-2
D gene: TRBD1
CDR3 DNA: TGTGCCAGCAGCTTCGGTACTACAGGGGATGGGGCTGAAGCTTTCTTT
CDR3 protein: CASSFGTTGDGAEAFF

clone size: many
CDR3 length: 13
J gene: TRBJ1-1
V gene: TRBV4-1
D gene: .
CDR3 DNA: TGCGCCAGCAGCCAAGTACGCTCCGCGGCGGGAGTCTTT
CDR3 protein: CASSQVRSAAGVF

clone size: few
CDR3 length: 14
J gene: TRBJ2-7
V gene: TRBV5-1
D gene: .
CDR3 DNA: TGCGCCAGCACCACGGGAACAGGATCCTACGAGCAGTACTTC
CDR3 protein: CASTTGTGSYEQYF

clone size: .
CDR3 length: 15
J gene: TRBJ1-1
V gene: TRBV10-3
D gene: .
CDR3 DNA: TGTGCCATCAGTCGGGTGGACGGATCGAACACTGAAGCTTTCTTT
CDR3 protein: CAISRVDGSNTEAFF

clone size: many
CDR3 length: 18
J gene: TRBJ1-4
V gene: TRBV12-3/TRBV12-4
D gene: TRBD1
CDR3 DNA: TGTGCCAGCAGTTCCGGACAGGGGCTCCTTCAGGGGGTTGAAAAACTGTTTTTT
CDR3 protein: CASSSGQGLLQGVEKLFF

clone size: .
CDR3 length: 19
J gene: TRBJ2-2
V gene: TRBV6-1
D gene: .
CDR3 DNA: TGTGCCAGCAGTCGAATTCCGGACTACTTAGAAGGGGGAGCCGGGGAGCTGTTTTTT
CDR3 protein: CASSRIPDYLEGGAGELFF

clone size: .
CDR3 length: 14
J gene: TRBJ2-7
V gene: TRBV6-1
D gene: .
CDR3 DNA: TGTGCCAGCACTCTGTTTAGCTCGTCCTACGAGCAGTACTTC
CDR3 protein: CASTLFSSSYEQYF

clone size: .
CDR3 length: 17
J gene: TRBJ2-2
V gene: TRBV28
D gene: TRBD2
CDR3 DNA: TGTGCCAGCAGTTCGAAAGTTAGCGGGAGTGTGACCGGGGAGCTGTTTTTT
CDR3 protein: CASSSKVSGSVTGELFF

clone size: .
CDR3 length: 13
J gene: TRBJ2-7
V gene: TRBV2
D gene: TRBD1
CDR3 DNA: TGTGCCAGCAGTAGGGACAGCTTCTACGAGCAGTACTTC
CDR3 protein: CASSRDSFYEQYF

clone size: few
CDR3 length: 15
J gene: TRBJ2-6
V gene: TRBV29-1
D gene: TRBD1
CDR3 DNA: TGCAGCGTGCGGACAGGCGACTCTGGGGCCAACGTCCTGACTTTC
CDR3 protein: CSVRTGDSGANVLTF

clone size: .
CDR3 length: 15
J gene: TRBJ2-2
V gene: TRBV5-1
D gene: .
CDR3 DNA: TGCGCCAGCAGGGAAGGGTCGACGAGCACCGGGGAGCTGTTTTTT
CDR3 protein: CASREGSTSTGELFF

clone size: .
CDR3 length: 17
J gene: TRBJ2-2
V gene: TRBV7-6
D gene: .
CDR3 DNA: TGTGCCAGCAGCCCGGAATTTTACTATCCGAACACCGGGGAGCTGTTTTTT
CDR3 protein: CASSPEFYYPNTGELFF

clone size: many
CDR3 length: 16
J gene: TRBJ2-5
V gene: TRBV7-2
D gene: TRBD1
CDR3 DNA: TGTGCCAGCAGCTTAGTAGACAGGGCGTACCAAGAGACCCAGTACTTC
CDR3 protein: CASSLVDRAYQETQYF

clone size: .
CDR3 length: 15
J gene: TRBJ2-1
V gene: TRBV11-2
D gene: .
CDR3 DNA: TGTGCCAGCAGCTTAGGCAACTTTCCTTACAATGAGCAGTTCTTC
CDR3 protein: CASSLGNFPYNEQFF

clone size: few
CDR3 length: 14
J gene: TRBJ1-3
V gene: TRBV5-8
D gene: .
CDR3 DNA: TGTGCCAGCAGCTTGGTGATTTCTGGAAACACCATATATTTT
CDR3 protein: CASSLVISGNTIYF

clone size: .
CDR3 length: 15
J gene: TRBJ2-7
V gene: TRBV28
D gene: TRBD1
CDR3 DNA: TGTGCCAGCTCTTCTATCTTGAGACAGGGATACGAGCAGTACTTC
CDR3 protein: CASSSILRQGYEQYF

clone size: .
CDR3 length: 16
J gene: TRBJ2-1
V gene: TRBV29-1
D gene: TRBD2
CDR3 DNA: TGCAGCGTCCCTCGCCCAGGACTAGACTCCTACAATGAGCAGTTCTTC
CDR3 protein: CSVPRPGLDSYNEQFF

clone size: many
CDR3 length: 12
J gene: TRBJ2-7
V gene: TRBV10-3
D gene: TRBD1
CDR3 DNA: TGTGCCATCGAGGACAGGGGCCACGAGCAGTACTTC
CDR3 protein: CAIEDRGHEQYF

clone size: few
CDR3 length: 14
J gene: TRBJ1-2
V gene: TRBV11-2
D gene: .
CDR3 DNA: TGTGCCAGCAGCTTAGCTCCGGGGTCCTATGGCTACACCTTC
CDR3 protein: CASSLAPGSYGYTF

clone size: .
CDR3 length: 15
J gene: TRBJ2-3
V gene: TRBV12-3/TRBV12-4
D gene: TRBD1
CDR3 DNA: TGTGCCAGCAGCCTCGGGACAGGGTACGCAGAGACGCAGTATTTT
CDR3 protein: CASSLGTGYAETQYF

clone size: few
CDR3 length: 14
J gene: TRBJ2-1
V gene: TRBV11-2
D gene: TRBD2
CDR3 DNA: TGTGCCAGCAGCTTAGTGATAGGGGAGGGGGAGCAGTTCTTC
CDR3 protein: CASSLVIGEGEQFF

clone size: many
CDR3 length: 15
J gene: TRBJ2-2
V gene: TRBV12-3/TRBV12-4
D gene: TRBD2
CDR3 DNA: TGTGCCAGCTTTCCGGGGGGGCTGAACACCGGGGAGCTGTTTTTT
CDR3 protein: CASFPGGLNTGELFF

clone size: .
CDR3 length: 15
J gene: TRBJ1-1
V gene: TRBV7-8
D gene: .
CDR3 DNA: TGTGCCAGCAGCTTAGGGGAGTCGGTCGGCACTGAAGCTTTCTTT
CDR3 protein: CASSLGESVGTEAFF

clone size: few
CDR3 length: 15
J gene: TRBJ2-7
V gene: TRBV10-3
D gene: TRBD2
CDR3 DNA: TGTGCCATCAGTGAGTTCGCTAGCGGGGCCTACGAGCAGTACTTC
CDR3 protein: CAISEFASGAYEQYF